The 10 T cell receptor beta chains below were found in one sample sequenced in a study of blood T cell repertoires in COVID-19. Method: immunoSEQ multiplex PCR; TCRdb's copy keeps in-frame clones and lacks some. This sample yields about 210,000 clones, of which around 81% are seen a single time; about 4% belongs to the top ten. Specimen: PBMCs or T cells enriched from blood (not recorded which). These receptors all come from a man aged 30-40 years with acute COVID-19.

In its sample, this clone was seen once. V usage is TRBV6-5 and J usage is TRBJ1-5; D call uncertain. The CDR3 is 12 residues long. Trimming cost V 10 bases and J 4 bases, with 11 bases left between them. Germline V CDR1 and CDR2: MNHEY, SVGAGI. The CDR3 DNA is TGTGCCATCGGTCCCTTTAATCAGCCCCAGCATTTT. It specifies CAIGPFNQPQHF.

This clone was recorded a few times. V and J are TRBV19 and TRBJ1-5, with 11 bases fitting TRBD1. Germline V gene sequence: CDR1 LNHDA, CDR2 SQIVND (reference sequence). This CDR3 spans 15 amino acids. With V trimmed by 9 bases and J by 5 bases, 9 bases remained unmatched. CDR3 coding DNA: TGTGCCAGCCAGCGGACAGGGGGCGAGGATCAGCCCCAGCATTTT. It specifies CASQRTGGEDQPQHF.

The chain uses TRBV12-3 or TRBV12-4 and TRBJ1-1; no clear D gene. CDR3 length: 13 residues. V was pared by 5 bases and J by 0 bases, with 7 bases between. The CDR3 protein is CASSPEMNTEAFF. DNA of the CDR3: TGTGCCAGCAGTCCGGAGATGAACACTGAAGCTTTCTTT.

The CDR3: CSALAGETQYF. The CDR3, as DNA: TGCAGTGCGCTCGCGGGGGAGACCCAGTACTTC. The rearrangement links TRBV20-1 to TRBJ2-5; maybe TRBD2 (6 bases). V lost 6 bases and J 5 bases, leaving 10 bases between the germline ends. The CDR3 has 11 residues. Germline CDR1 is DFQATT and CDR2 is SNEGSKA (reference sequence).

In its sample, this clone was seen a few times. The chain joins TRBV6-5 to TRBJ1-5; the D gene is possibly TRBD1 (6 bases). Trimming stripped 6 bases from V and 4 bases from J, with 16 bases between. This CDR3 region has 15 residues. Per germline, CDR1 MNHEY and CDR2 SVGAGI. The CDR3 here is CASRGNRERNQPQHF. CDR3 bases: TGTGCCAGCAGGGGGAACAGGGAGAGGAATCAGCCCCAGCATTTT.

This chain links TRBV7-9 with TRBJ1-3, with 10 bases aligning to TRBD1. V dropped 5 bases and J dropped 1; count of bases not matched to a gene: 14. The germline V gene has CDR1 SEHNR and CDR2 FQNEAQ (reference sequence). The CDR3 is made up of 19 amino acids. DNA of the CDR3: TGTGCCAGCAGCCCCGTTAGGGGACAGGGGATTATATCTGGAAACACCATATATTTT. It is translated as CASSPVRGQGIISGNTIYF.

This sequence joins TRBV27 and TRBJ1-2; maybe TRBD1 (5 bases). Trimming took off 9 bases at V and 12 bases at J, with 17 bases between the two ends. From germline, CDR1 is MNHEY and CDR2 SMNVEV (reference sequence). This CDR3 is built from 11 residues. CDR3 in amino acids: CARGKGGVDTF. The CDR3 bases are TGTGCCAGGGGGAAGGGAGGGGTGGACACCTTC.

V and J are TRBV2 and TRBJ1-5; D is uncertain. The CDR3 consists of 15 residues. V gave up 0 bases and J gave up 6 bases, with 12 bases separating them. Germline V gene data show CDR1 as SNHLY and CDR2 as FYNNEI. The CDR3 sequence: CASSEADMRFQPQHF. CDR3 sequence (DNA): TGTGCCAGCAGTGAAGCGGATATGAGGTTTCAGCCCCAGCATTTT.

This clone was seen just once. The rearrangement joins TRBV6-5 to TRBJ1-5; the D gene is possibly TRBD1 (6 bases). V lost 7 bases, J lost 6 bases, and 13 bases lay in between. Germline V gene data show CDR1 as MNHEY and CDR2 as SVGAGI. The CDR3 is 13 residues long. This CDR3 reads CASNPRGAQPQHF. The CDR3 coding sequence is TGTGCCAGCAACCCCAGGGGTGCTCAGCCCCAGCATTTT.

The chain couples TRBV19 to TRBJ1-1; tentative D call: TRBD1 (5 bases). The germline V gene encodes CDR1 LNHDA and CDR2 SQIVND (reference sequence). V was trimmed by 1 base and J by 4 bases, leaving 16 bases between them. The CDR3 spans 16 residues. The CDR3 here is CASSIVGGAVATEAFF. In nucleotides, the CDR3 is TGTGCCAGTAGTATAGTGGGCGGGGCAGTGGCCACTGAAGCTTTCTTT.